The clone carrying this T cell receptor beta chain was observed many times. This specimen comes from a study of regulatory T cells in long-lasting Graves disease. The time point is: newly diagnosed GD, antithyroid drugs for less than 3 months. There was RNA extracted from PBMCs, and the TCR library was made from it. According to the study, TCR beta libraries were built with iRepertoire HTBI primers and CDR3-region Arm-PCR. One entry per CDR3 protein, called by TCRdb with MiXCR from the multiplex PCR reads. The top ten clones hold approximately 15% of a sample with approximately 400,000 distinct CDR3 sequences, under 15% of them seen once. This sample was shared with a second study, whose subject was T cells in Graves' hyperthyroidism and ophthalmopathy.

Sequences were derived from peripheral blood mononuclear cells (PBMCs), sampled at new diagnosis, from a patient treated with antithyroid drugs. The source is a woman in her thirties with Graves disease.

The CDR3 reads CASSLKVWGRFRGHNDEQYF. CDR3 sequence (DNA): TGTGCCAGCAGTTTAAAAGTTTGGGGGCGGTTCAGGGGGCACAATGACGAGCAGTACTTC. This sequence joins TRBV12-3 or TRBV12-4 and TRBJ2-7; 8 bases are a match to TRBD1. With V trimmed by 2 bases and J by 5 bases, 23 bases remained unmatched. The CDR3 runs 20 residues.